Listed here is a single TCR beta chain. Antigen unknown. The protocol was immunoSEQ multiplex PCR, while the TCRdb copy is restricted to in-frame clones and leaves out a portion. This repertoire shows more than 150,000 clones, approximately 92% found once; its top ten account for more than 9%. The data are from a study of T cell responses to AZD1222 COVID-19 vaccine. Study-wide findings and caveats: AZD1222 recipients seropositive at baseline numbered only 5 or 6. Following two doses of AZD1222, Spike-specific TCR breadth and depth rose.

The CDR3 runs to 15 residues. V shed 6 bases, J shed 5 bases, and the junction held 3 bases outside the gene matches. CDR1 and CDR2 from the germline V gene are LNHDA and SQIVND (reference sequence). The chain employs TRBV19 and TRBJ1-6; 11 bases fit TRBD1. This specimen consisted of peripheral blood, obtained on day 0 of AZD1222 vaccination. The TCR comes from an adult in good health. This chain's CDR3 is CASRDRGRNNSPLHF. The CDR3 nucleotides are TGTGCCAGTAGGGACAGGGGGCGGAATAATTCACCCCTCCACTTT. Based on the CDR3 plus reference TRBV19 and TRBJ1-6, the full variable domain is DGGITQSPKYLFRKEGQNVTLSCEQNLNHDAMYWYRQDPGQGLRLIYYSQIVNDFQKGDIAEGYSVSREKKESFPLTVTSAQKNPTAFYLCASRDRGRNNSPLHFGNGTRLTVT.